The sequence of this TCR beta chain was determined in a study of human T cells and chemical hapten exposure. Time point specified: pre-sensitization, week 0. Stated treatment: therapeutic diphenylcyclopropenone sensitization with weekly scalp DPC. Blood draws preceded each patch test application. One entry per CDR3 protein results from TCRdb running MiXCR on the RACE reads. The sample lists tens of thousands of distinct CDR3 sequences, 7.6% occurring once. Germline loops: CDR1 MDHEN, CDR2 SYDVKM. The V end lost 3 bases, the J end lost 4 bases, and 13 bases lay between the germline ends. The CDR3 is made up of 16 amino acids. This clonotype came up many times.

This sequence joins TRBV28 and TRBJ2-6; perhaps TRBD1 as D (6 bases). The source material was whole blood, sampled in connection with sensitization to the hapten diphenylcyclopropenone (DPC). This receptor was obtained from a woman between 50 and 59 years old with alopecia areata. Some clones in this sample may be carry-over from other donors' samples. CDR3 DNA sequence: TGTGCCAGCAGTTTTTTTTTGGGGGCAGGGGCCAACGTCCTGACTTTC. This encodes CASSFFLGAGANVLTF. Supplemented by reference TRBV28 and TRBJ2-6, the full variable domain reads DVKVTQSSRYLVKRTGEKVFLECVQDMDHENMFWYRQDPGLGLRLIYFSYDVKMKEKGDIPEGYSVSREKKERFSLILESASTNQTSMYLCASSFFLGAGANVLTFGAGSRLTVL.